One sample yielded the 28 T cell receptor beta chains listed below, sequenced in a study of STAT5B mutations in CD4+ large granular lymphocyte leukemia (dated by TCRdb to between 2021 and 2024). Libraries were constructed by the immunoSEQ multiplex PCR assay. TCRdb obtained this table from immuneACCESS and retained in-frame rearrangements with V and J assigned. These tables miss some clones; where compared with another copy, unresolved V genes account for less than half of the shortfall, and the remainder is unexplained. The sample yields 30,000 or so clones; approximately 79% were counted once. The ten top clones hold 2.1% of the sample. Sequenced sample: CD4+ T cells from blood buffy coats. These receptors were obtained from a human donor in good health.

V usage is TRBV5-4 and J usage is TRBJ1-2; D may be TRBD1 (6 bases). Looked up from germline, CDR1 is SGHNT and CDR2 is YYREEE (reference sequence). This CDR3 spans 13 amino acids. Trimming shortened V by 3 bases and J by 4 bases, and 10 bases separated the two germline ends. The CDR3 protein is CASSSDRSYGYTF. As DNA, the CDR3 is TGTGCCAGCAGCTCGGACAGAAGCTATGGCTACACCTTC.

V usage is TRBV11-2 and J usage is TRBJ2-7; 12 nucleotides align to TRBD2. This CDR3 spans 16 amino acids. The J segment lost 6 bases and the V segment lost 3 bases, leaving 9 bases of the junction unmatched. The V gene's germline CDR1 is SGHAT and CDR2 FQNNGV. This chain's CDR3 is CASSFLTSGSYSEQYF. The CDR3 coding sequence is TGTGCCAGCAGCTTCCTGACTAGCGGGAGCTATTCCGAGCAGTACTTC.

V usage is TRBV4-2 and J usage is TRBJ1-4; D is unclear. The V gene lost 1 base and the J gene lost 6 bases, with 12 bases spanning the gap. CDR3 length equals 15 residues. Looked up from germline, CDR1 is LGHNA and CDR2 is YNFKEQ. The CDR3 nucleotides are TGTGCCAGCAGCCAAGGAGACGGTAAGGATGAAAAACTGTTTTTT. It translates to CASSQGDGKDEKLFF.

CDR3 sequence reads: CAVTGANVLTF. Here the CDR3 DNA reads TGTGCCGTAACTGGGGCCAACGTCCTGACTTTC. This chain joins TRBV10-3 and TRBJ2-6; D gene unclear. V lost 11 bases and J 2 bases, leaving 4 bases between the germline ends. Germline V gene data show CDR1 as ENHRY and CDR2 as SYGVKD. The CDR3 contains 11 residues.

The V and J genes are TRBV20-1 and TRBJ1-5, with no clear D. Germline CDR1 and CDR2: DFQATT and SNEGSKA (reference sequence). Trimming took 0 bases from V and 10 from J, leaving 7 bases between them. The CDR3 loop spans 11 amino acids. The chain's CDR3 is CSARDKGPQHF. CDR3 DNA: TGCAGTGCTAGAGATAAGGGACCCCAGCATTTT.

The gene calls are TRBV7-5 and TRBJ2-5. TRBV7-5 is classified as a pseudogene. The CDR3 is 14 amino acids. DNA of the CDR3: TGTGTCAGAAGCCCCGGGACGGAGCAAGAGACCCAGTACTTC. It translates to CVRSPGTEQETQYF.

V usage is TRBV7-9 and J usage is TRBJ1-4; 9 bases agree with TRBD1. The CDR3 runs to 18 residues. The J segment lost 2 bases and the V segment lost 5 bases, leaving 12 bases of the junction unmatched. Germline V lookup: CDR1 SEHNR, CDR2 FQNEAQ (reference sequence). The CDR3 region is CASSTQQGAFSTNEKLFF. Written as DNA, the CDR3 is TGTGCCAGCAGCACCCAACAGGGGGCATTTTCGACTAATGAAAAACTGTTTTTT.

The gene calls are TRBV5-1 and TRBJ1-1; 7 bases agree with TRBD1. The junction had 8 bases not matched to a gene; V was cut back by 4 bases and J by 5 bases. Germline CDR1 SGHRS, CDR2 YFSETQ. The CDR3 covers 14 residues. CDR3 sequence: CASSRETGLTEAFF. For the CDR3, the DNA is TGCGCCAGCAGCCGAGAGACAGGGTTGACTGAAGCTTTCTTT.

This clone appeared once. V gene TRBV7-2 combines with J gene TRBJ1-4, with D tentatively TRBD1 (5 bases). Trimming shortened V by 1 base and J by 7 bases, and 13 bases separated the two germline ends. Germline-derived CDR1 and CDR2 are SGHTA and FQGNSA. The CDR3 is made up of 15 amino acids. CDR3 region: CASSLEGLGGEKLFF. The DNA for the CDR3 is TGTGCCAGCAGCTTAGAGGGTTTGGGGGGTGAAAAACTGTTTTTT.

V usage is TRBV6-5 and J usage is TRBJ1-6, with a tentative D call TRBD1 (5 bases). Germline lookup yields CDR1 MNHEY and CDR2 SVGAGI. The CDR3 extends over 13 amino acids. The ends were cut back, 11 bases at V and 10 bases at J, with 18 bases in the middle. CDR3 protein: CAGAQVEGSPLHF. The CDR3 DNA reads as TGTGCCGGCGCACAGGTCGAGGGGTCACCCCTCCACTTT.

The chain has TRBV7-9 and TRBJ1-2; maybe TRBD1 (5 bases). Germline lookup yields CDR1 SEHNR and CDR2 FQNEAQ (reference sequence). This CDR3 comprises 13 residues. V was trimmed by 5 bases and J by 2 bases, leaving 9 bases between them. The chain's CDR3 is CASSPGPNYGYTF. CDR3 sequence (DNA): TGTGCCAGCAGCCCGGGACCGAACTATGGCTACACCTTC.

The chain uses TRBV7-7 and TRBJ2-2; TRBD1 is a possible D gene (6 bases). The CDR3 spans 15 residues. Germline CDR1 reads SSHAT; CDR2 reads FNYEAQ (reference sequence). V lost 5 bases and J lost 0, with 10 bases in between. DNA of the CDR3: TGTGCCAGCAGCCCCAGGGGTCCGAACACCGGGGAGCTGTTTTTT. Amino acid sequence: CASSPRGPNTGELFF.

V and J are TRBV6-1 and TRBJ2-1; a possible D gene is TRBD2 (5 bases). CDR1 and CDR2 (germline): MNHNS, SASEGT. This CDR3 contains 13 residues. Between the trimmed V and J ends, which lost 4 bases and 7 bases, there was a span of 11 bases. The CDR3 loop reads CASSGGPWNEQFF. The CDR3 DNA is TGTGCCAGCAGTGGCGGGCCCTGGAATGAGCAGTTCTTC.

The chain joins TRBV15 to TRBJ1-2, with D unresolved. CDR1 and CDR2 from the germline V gene are LNHNV and YYDKDF (reference sequence). V was cut by 1 base and J by 5 bases, with 11 bases left in between. The CDR3 length is 14 residues. The CDR3 loop reads CATSRGAQQYGYTF. CDR3 bases: TGTGCCACCAGCAGAGGGGCACAACAGTATGGCTACACCTTC.

The chain joins TRBV5-1 to TRBJ2-7; tentatively, D is TRBD1 or TRBD2 (6 bases each). V was clipped by 4 bases and J by 2 bases, with 10 bases between them. The CDR3 is 13 residues long. Per the germline V gene, CDR1 is SGHRS and CDR2 is YFSETQ. CDR3 DNA: TGCGCCAGCAGCCCGGGGGACACCTACGAGCAGTACTTC. Translating gives CASSPGDTYEQYF.

This clone is a singleton in its sample. This chain links TRBV7-6 with TRBJ2-3; D tentatively fits TRBD1 or TRBD2 (6 bases each). Germline V gene lookup returns CDR1 SGHVS and CDR2 FNYEAQ. This CDR3 is 16 amino acids long. V was shortened by 1 base and J by 3 bases, with 14 bases between the two germline ends. CDR3 sequence: CASSLGPKGGTDTQYF. CDR3 coding DNA: TGTGCCAGCAGCTTAGGACCTAAGGGGGGTACAGATACGCAGTATTTT.

The chain employs TRBV5-1 and TRBJ2-2; D is unresolved. From germline, CDR1 is SGHRS and CDR2 YFSETQ. The CDR3 sequence is 14 residues long. V was cut by 1 base and J by 1 base, with 5 bases left in between. The CDR3 protein is CASSLRMNTGELFF. DNA for the CDR3: TGCGCCAGCAGCTTGAGGATGAACACCGGGGAGCTGTTTTTT.

Remarks on this clone: Additional DNA sequences in this sample encode the identical CDR3. The chain uses TRBV5-1 and TRBJ1-4, with no clear D. V lost 4 bases and J lost 7, with 11 bases in between. The CDR3 consists of 13 residues. Germline CDR1 and CDR2: SGHRS and YFSETQ. The CDR3 DNA reads as TGCGCCAGCAGCCCCGGGGTAGGTGAAAAACTGTTTTTT. The encoded protein is CASSPGVGEKLFF.

The chain links TRBV7-6 to TRBJ2-2; D call uncertain. The CDR3 has 15 amino acids. V was cut by 4 bases and J by 6 bases, with 15 bases left in between. CDR1 and CDR2 (germline): SGHVS, FNYEAQ. The CDR3 sequence is CASSSLDGYAGELFF. The DNA of the CDR3 is TGTGCCAGCAGCTCACTCGACGGCTACGCCGGGGAGCTGTTTTTT.

The V call is TRBV6-4, the J call TRBJ1-1, with D unresolved. V dropped 4 bases and J dropped 4 bases, with 10 bases sitting between them. CDR1 is MRHNA, CDR2 SNTAGT, per germline. This CDR3 has 13 residues. The CDR3, as DNA: TGTGCCAGCAGTGCTGCCCTTGGCACTGAAGCTTTCTTT. This gives the protein CASSAALGTEAFF.

V is TRBV6-6 and J is TRBJ1-2, with 7 bases lining up with TRBD1. The CDR3 is 16 amino acids. Germline CDR1 is MNHNY and CDR2 is SVGAGI (reference sequence). The V and J ends lost 4 bases and 5 bases, in that order; junction bases with no gene match: 13. CDR3 residues: CASSSSLDRSGYGYTF. The CDR3 region has the DNA TGTGCCAGCAGTTCCTCCCTGGACAGGTCTGGGTATGGCTACACCTTC.

This clone is a singleton in its sample. This chain uses TRBV6-5 with TRBJ1-2; 7 positions match TRBD1. V lost 1 base, J lost 5 bases, and 10 bases stayed unmatched. The germline CDR1 and CDR2 sequences are MNHEY and SVGAGI. The CDR3 is 16 amino acids. As DNA, the CDR3 is TGTGCCAGCAGTTACTTTCGGACAGGTGGAGGGTATGGCTACACCTTC. It codes for CASSYFRTGGGYGYTF.

The rearrangement joins TRBV10-3 to TRBJ2-7; 8 bases match TRBD2. J gave up 2 bases and V 6 bases, and 6 bases lay outside the gene matches. The V gene's germline CDR1 is ENHRY and CDR2 SYGVKD. This CDR3 spans 14 amino acids. The CDR3 nucleotides read TGTGCCATCAGGAGCGGGGGTGAGGCCTACGAGCAGTACTTC. This sequence encodes CAIRSGGEAYEQYF.

This rearrangement joins TRBV10-3 to TRBJ1-5; the D is unclear. This CDR3 comprises 11 residues. With 8 bases removed from V and 5 bases from J, the gap between germline ends came to 7 bases. Germline V CDR1 and CDR2: ENHRY, SYGVKD. In DNA, the CDR3 is TGTGCCATCGGGAGGGATCAGCCCCAGCATTTT. It translates to CAIGRDQPQHF.

This clone was found a few times. This rearrangement joins TRBV5-1 to TRBJ2-1, with 13 bases that match TRBD2. Per germline, CDR1 SGHRS and CDR2 YFSETQ. The CDR3 has 15 residues. With V trimmed by 3 bases and J by 6 bases, 3 bases remained unmatched. The CDR3 coding sequence is TGCGCCAGCAGCTGGGGACTAGCGGGGCCCAATGAGCAGTTCTTC. Protein: CASSWGLAGPNEQFF.

This chain joins TRBV5-4 and TRBJ1-4; D gene ambiguous. V dropped 4 bases and J dropped 1 base, with 14 bases sitting between them. The germline CDR1 and CDR2 sequences are SGHNT and YYREEE (reference sequence). This CDR3 contains 16 residues. The CDR3 loop is CASSPSQVRTNEKLFF. As DNA, the CDR3 is TGTGCCAGCAGCCCGTCCCAGGTCCGAACTAATGAAAAACTGTTTTTT.

The CDR3 region has the DNA TGTGCCAGCAGTGAGAATGAGCAGTTCTTC. Its protein product is CASSENEQFF. The rearrangement joins TRBV2 to TRBJ2-1; D call uncertain. Germline CDR1 SNHLY, CDR2 FYNNEI. CDR3 size: 10 residues. V was trimmed by 3 bases and J by 7 bases, leaving 1 base between them.

The V gene is TRBV5-4, the J gene TRBJ2-7; 8 bases are a match to TRBD1. Unmatched junction bases numbered 4, after V lost 3 bases and J lost 2 bases. This CDR3 comprises 14 residues. Germline CDR1 and CDR2: SGHNT and YYREEE (reference sequence). CDR3 nucleotide sequence: TGTGCCAGCAGCTATCCGGGACAGGCCTACGAGCAGTACTTC. Encoded protein: CASSYPGQAYEQYF.